This TCR beta chain was captured in a study of blood T cell repertoires in COVID-19. TCRdb's copy holds only in-frame clones and misses some; the assay was immunoSEQ multiplex PCR. Here the sample spans under 300,000 clones, 80% to 85% being singletons. The length of the CDR3 is 19 residues. The ends were cut back, 5 bases at V and 3 bases at J, with 26 bases in the middle. Per the germline V gene, CDR1 is MDHEN and CDR2 is SYDVKM. This receptor was obtained from a woman under 30 with acute or convalescent COVID-19. Material: peripheral blood. V is TRBV28 and J is TRBJ2-4; maybe TRBD2 (5 bases). CDR3 region: CASSPDLLRTPNLKNIQYF. The CDR3 coding sequence is TGTGCCAGCAGTCCCGACCTCCTCCGGACTCCAAACCTCAAAAACATTCAGTACTTC.